This record looks at one TCR beta chain sequence and its context. The length of the CDR3 is 16 residues. Germline CDR1 is SGHVS and CDR2 is FQNEAQ. V shed 4 bases, J shed 4 bases, and the junction held 8 bases outside the gene matches. This specimen belongs to a study of blood T cell repertoires in COVID-19. The data were produced by immunoSEQ multiplex PCR, yet TCRdb's version contains in-frame clones alone and is incomplete. This sample has 60,000 to 85,000 clones, with around 90% found just once. The genes are TRBV7-8 and TRBJ1-5, with 9 bases lining up with TRBD1. Sequencing was carried out using peripheral blood. This receptor was obtained from a woman in her forties or fifties with COVID-19, enrolled during active disease. CDR3 DNA: TGTGCCAGCAGCTCAAATACCGGGACAGGGAATCAGCCCCAGCATTTT. Translating gives CASSSNTGTGNQPQHF.